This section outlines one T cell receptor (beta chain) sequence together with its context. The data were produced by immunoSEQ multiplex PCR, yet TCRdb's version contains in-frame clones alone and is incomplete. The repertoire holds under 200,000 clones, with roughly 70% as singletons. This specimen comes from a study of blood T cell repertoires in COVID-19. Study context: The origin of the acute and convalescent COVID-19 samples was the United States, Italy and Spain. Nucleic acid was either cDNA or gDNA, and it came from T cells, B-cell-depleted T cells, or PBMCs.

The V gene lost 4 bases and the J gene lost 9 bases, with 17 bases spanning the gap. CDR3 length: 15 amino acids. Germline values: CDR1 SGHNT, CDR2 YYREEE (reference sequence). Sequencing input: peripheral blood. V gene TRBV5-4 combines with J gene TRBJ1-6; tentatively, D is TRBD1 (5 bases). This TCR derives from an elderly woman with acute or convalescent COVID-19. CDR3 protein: CASSVAGTGISPLHF. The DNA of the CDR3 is TGTGCCAGCAGCGTAGCAGGGACTGGGATTTCACCCCTCCACTTT.